Shown below are 5 T cell receptor beta chains from a single sample sequenced in a study of T cell repertoires in cytomegalovirus infection. TCRdb re-analysed the reads in MiXCR, keeping a single row per CDR3 protein. The sample holds about 150,000 distinct CDR3 sequences, around 22% seen once. The sequenced sample was PBMCs. The receptors were gathered from a human donor in good health (CMV status not recorded). Some clones in this sample may be carry-over from other donors' samples.

Remarks on this clonotype: Mismatch with germline at one junction end may stem from a read error. The chain employs TRBV5-1 and TRBJ2-7; tentative D call: TRBD1 (5 bases). Per the germline V gene, CDR1 is SGHRS and CDR2 is YFSETQ. CDR3 length equals 14 residues. CDR3: CASSLLGHSYDQYF. The CDR3 DNA reads TGCGCCAGCAGCTTACTCGGACACTCCTACGACCAGTACTTC.

A few counts support this clonotype. The V gene is TRBV5-4, the J gene TRBJ1-1, with D hard to call. The V end was cut by 0 bases, the J end by 1 base, with 7 bases between. This CDR3 spans 14 amino acids. Per germline, CDR1 SGHNT and CDR2 YYREEE (reference sequence). CDR3 in amino acids: CASSLEVKNTEAFF. As DNA, the CDR3 is TGTGCCAGCAGCTTGGAGGTAAAGAACACTGAAGCTTTCTTT.

The V and J genes are TRBV5-1 and TRBJ1-1; 9 bases agree with TRBD1. The CDR3 runs to 13 residues. The V and J ends lost 4 bases and 7 bases, in that order; junction bases with no gene match: 5. Germline V gene sequence: CDR1 SGHRS, CDR2 YFSETQ. This chain's CDR3 is CASSRDRADEAFF. CDR3 bases: TGCGCCAGCAGCCGGGACAGGGCTGATGAAGCTTTCTTT.

This chain joins TRBV27 and TRBJ2-3; 7 bases align to TRBD1. J was trimmed by 5 bases and V by 2 bases; bases with no gene match: 7. The germline gives CDR1 MNHEY, CDR2 SMNVEV (reference sequence). This CDR3 is built from 15 residues. Here the CDR3 reads CASSLAGGRGDTQYF. DNA for the CDR3: TGTGCCAGCAGTTTAGCAGGGGGTCGGGGAGATACGCAGTATTTT.

J is TRBJ1-1 and V is TRBV29-1, with D tentatively TRBD1 (6 bases). V was pared by 7 bases and J by 1 base, with 16 bases between. The CDR3 length is 14 residues. Germline loops: CDR1 SQVTM, CDR2 ANQGSEA. The CDR3 DNA reads as TGCAGCGACTGGGGGGGCGCGCCGAACACTGAAGCTTTCTTT. This encodes CSDWGGAPNTEAFF.